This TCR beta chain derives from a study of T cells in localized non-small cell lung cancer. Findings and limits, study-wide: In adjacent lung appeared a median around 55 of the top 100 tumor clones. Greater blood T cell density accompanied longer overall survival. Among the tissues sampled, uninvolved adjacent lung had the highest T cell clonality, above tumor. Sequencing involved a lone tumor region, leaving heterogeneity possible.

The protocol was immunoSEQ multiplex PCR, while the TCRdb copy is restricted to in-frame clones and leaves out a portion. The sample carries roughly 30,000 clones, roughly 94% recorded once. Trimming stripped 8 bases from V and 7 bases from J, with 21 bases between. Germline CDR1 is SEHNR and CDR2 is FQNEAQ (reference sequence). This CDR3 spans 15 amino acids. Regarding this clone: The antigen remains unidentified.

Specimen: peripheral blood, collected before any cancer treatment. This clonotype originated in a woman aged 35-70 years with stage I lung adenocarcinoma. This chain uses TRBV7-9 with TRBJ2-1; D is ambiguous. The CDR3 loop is CASLSFMSSRNEQFF. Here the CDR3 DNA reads TGTGCCAGCCTCAGTTTTATGTCCTCCAGGAATGAGCAGTTCTTC. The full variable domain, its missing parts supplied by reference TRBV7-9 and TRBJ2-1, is DTGVSQNPRHKITKRGQNVTFRCDPISEHNRLYWYRQTLGQGPEFLTYFQNEAQLEKSRLLSDRFSAERPKGSFSTLEIQRTEQGDSAMYLCASLSFMSSRNEQFFGPGTRLTVL.